This TCR beta chain came from a study of blood T cell repertoires in COVID-19. Whole-study context: COVID-19 samples collected from the United States, Italy and Spain covered acute and convalescent phases. Sources were T cells, B-cell-depleted T cells, or PBMCs; the material itself was cDNA or gDNA.

Generated by immunoSEQ multiplex PCR, the TCRdb table keeps only in-frame clones and is missing some. The data show 95,000 to 150,000 clones, approximately 83% seen once. This CDR3 is 18 amino acids long. Germline values: CDR1 LGHNA, CDR2 YNFKEQ. After removal of 0 bases from V and 6 bases from J, the junction contained 13 bases not matched to a gene. This clone was seen just once. The sequence was obtained from a woman aged 70-85 years with acute or convalescent COVID-19. The material sequenced was peripheral blood. The chain employs TRBV4-2 and TRBJ1-4, with 7 bases that match TRBD1. The CDR3, as DNA: TGTGCCAGCAGCCAAGATCCGGGGAGACAGGGTGGTTATGAAAAACTGTTTTTT. It encodes CASSQDPGRQGGYEKLFF.